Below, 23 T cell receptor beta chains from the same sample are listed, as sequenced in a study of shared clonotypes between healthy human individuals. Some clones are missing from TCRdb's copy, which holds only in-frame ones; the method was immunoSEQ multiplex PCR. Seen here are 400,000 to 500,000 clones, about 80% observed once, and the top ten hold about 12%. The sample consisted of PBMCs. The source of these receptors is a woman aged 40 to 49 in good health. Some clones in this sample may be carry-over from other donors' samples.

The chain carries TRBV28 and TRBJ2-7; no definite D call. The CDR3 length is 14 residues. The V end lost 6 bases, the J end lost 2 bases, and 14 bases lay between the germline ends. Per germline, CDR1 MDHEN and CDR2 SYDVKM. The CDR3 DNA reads TGTGCCAGCAGCCTGGTACCAGAACCCTACGAGCAGTACTTC. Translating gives CASSLVPEPYEQYF.

CDR3 in amino acids: CASSYGSDGASYEQYF. The CDR3 bases are TGCGCCAGCAGCTACGGATCCGACGGGGCGTCCTACGAGCAGTACTTC. This sequence joins TRBV5-1 and TRBJ2-7; the D gene could be TRBD1 or TRBD2 (5 bases each). V was pared by 3 bases and J by 1 base, with 17 bases between. Germline V gives CDR1 SGHRS, CDR2 YFSETQ. The CDR3 has 16 amino acids.

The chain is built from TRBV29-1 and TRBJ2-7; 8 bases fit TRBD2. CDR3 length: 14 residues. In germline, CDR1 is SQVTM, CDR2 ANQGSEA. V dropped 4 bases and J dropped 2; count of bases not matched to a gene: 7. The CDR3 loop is CSVGRGTRPYEQYF. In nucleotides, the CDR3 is TGCAGCGTTGGGAGGGGGACTAGGCCCTACGAGCAGTACTTC.

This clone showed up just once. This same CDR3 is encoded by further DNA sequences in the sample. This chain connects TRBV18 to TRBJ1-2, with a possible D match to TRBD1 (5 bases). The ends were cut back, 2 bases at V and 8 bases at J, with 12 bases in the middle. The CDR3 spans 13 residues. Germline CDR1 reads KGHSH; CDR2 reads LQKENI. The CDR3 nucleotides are TGTGCCAGCTCACCAGAGACAGATTCCGGCTACACCTTC. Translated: CASSPETDSGYTF.

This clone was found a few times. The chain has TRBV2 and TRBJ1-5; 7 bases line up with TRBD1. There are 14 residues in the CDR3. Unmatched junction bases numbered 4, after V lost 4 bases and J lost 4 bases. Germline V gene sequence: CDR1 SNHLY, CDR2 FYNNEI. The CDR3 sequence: CASSGTGKNQPQHF. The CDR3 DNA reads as TGTGCCAGCAGTGGGACAGGCAAAAATCAGCCCCAGCATTTT.

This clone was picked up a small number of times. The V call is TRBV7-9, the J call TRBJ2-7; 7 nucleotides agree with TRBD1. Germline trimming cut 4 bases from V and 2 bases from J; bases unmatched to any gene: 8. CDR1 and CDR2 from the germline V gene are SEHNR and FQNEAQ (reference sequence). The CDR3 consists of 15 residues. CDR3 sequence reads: CASSSRGTAAYEQYF. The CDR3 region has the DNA TGTGCCAGCAGCTCCCGAGGGACAGCAGCCTACGAGCAGTACTTC.

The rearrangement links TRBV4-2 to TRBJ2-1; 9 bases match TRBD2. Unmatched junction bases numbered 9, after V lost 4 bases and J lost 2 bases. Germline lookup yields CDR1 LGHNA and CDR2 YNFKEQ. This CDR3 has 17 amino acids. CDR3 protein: CASSRAVREGTYNEQFF. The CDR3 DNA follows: TGTGCCAGCAGCCGGGCTGTGCGGGAGGGGACCTACAATGAGCAGTTCTTC.

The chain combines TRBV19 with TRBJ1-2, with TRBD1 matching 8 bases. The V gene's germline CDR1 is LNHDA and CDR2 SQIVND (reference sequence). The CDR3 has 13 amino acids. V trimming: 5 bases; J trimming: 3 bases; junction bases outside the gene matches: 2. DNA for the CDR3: TGTGCCAGTAGTCTGACAGGGGACTATGGCTACACCTTC. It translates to CASSLTGDYGYTF.

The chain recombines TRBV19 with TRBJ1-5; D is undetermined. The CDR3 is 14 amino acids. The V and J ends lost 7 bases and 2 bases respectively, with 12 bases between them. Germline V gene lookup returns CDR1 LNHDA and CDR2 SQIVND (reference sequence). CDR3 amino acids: CASTSGGGNQPQHF. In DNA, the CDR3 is TGTGCCAGTACCTCCGGTGGTGGCAATCAGCCCCAGCATTTT. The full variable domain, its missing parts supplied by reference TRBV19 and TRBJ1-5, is DGGITQSPKYLFRKEGQNVTLSCEQNLNHDAMYWYRQDPGQGLRLIYYSQIVNDFQKGDIAEGYSVSREKKESFPLTVTSAQKNPTAFYLCASTSGGGNQPQHFGDGTRLSIL.

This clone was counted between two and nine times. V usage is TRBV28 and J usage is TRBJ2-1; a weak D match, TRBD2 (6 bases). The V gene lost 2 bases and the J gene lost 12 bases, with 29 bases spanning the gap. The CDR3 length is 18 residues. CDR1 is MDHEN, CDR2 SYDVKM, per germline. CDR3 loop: CASSLREFGGRQSQGQFF. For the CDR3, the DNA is TGTGCCAGCAGTTTAAGGGAATTTGGAGGGAGACAAAGCCAGGGGCAGTTCTTC.

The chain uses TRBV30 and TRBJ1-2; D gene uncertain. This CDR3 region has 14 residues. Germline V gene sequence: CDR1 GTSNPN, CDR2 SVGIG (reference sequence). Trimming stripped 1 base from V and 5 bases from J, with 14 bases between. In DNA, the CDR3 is TGTGCCTGGAGTGCCCCACATCGCGGTTATGGCTACACCTTC. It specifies CAWSAPHRGYGYTF.

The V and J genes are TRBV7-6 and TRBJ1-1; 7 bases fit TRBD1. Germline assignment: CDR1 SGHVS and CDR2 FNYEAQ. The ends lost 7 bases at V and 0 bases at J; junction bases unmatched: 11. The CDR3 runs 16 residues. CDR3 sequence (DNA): TGTGCCAGCACCCTCCCCAGGGACAGCCTGAACACTGAAGCTTTCTTT. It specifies CASTLPRDSLNTEAFF.

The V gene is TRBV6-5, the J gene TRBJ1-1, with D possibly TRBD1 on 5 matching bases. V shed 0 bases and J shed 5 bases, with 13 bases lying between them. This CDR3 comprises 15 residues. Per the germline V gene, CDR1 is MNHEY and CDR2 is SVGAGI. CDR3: CASSYSAGGPTEAFF. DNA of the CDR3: TGTGCCAGCAGTTACTCCGCGGGGGGACCAACTGAAGCTTTCTTT.

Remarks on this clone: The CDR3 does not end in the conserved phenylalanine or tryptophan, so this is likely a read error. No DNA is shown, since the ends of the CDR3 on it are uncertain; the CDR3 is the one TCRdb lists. This CDR3 reads CARLRPPVRAGELFS. The chain employs TRBV11-1 and TRBJ2-2; the table's D call, TRBD2, was not checked against the DNA. The CDR3 is 15 amino acids long, termini counted. Per the germline V gene, CDR1 is SGHAT and CDR2 is FQDESV (reference sequence).

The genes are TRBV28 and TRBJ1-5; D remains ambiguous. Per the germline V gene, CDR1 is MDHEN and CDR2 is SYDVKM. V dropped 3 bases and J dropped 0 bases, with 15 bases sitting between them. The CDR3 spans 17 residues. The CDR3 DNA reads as TGTGCCAGCAGTTTCGTTGGTGATTGGTATAGCAATCAGCCCCAGCATTTT. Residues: CASSFVGDWYSNQPQHF.

The CDR3 bases are TGTGCCAGCAGTTCCCCAAATCGGTTAGGGACCGATACGCAGTATTTT. Translation: CASSSPNRLGTDTQYF. The chain employs TRBV11-1 and TRBJ2-3, with D perhaps given as TRBD1 or TRBD2 (5 bases each). V was shortened by 6 bases and J by 6 bases, with 22 bases between the two germline ends. The CDR3 contains 16 residues. In germline, CDR1 is SGHAT, CDR2 FQDESV (reference sequence).

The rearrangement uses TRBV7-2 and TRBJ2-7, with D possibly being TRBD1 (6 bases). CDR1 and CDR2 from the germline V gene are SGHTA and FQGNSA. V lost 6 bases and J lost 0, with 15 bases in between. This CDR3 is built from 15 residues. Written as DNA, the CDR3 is TGTGCCAGCAGTTTTACGGGACACAACTCCTACGAGCAGTACTTC. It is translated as CASSFTGHNSYEQYF.

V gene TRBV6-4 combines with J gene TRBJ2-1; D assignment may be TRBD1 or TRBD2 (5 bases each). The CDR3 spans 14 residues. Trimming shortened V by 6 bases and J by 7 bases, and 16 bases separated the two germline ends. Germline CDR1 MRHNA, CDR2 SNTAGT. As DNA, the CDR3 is TGTGCCAGCAGCCCGGGACGGGAAAGTAATGAGCAGTTCTTC. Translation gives CASSPGRESNEQFF.

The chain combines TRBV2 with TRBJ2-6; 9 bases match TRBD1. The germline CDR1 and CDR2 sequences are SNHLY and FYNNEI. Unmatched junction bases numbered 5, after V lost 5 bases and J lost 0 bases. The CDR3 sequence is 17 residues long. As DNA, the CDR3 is TGTGCCAGCAGTCTCGGGACAGGGATCTCTGGGGCCAACGTCCTGACTTTC. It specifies CASSLGTGISGANVLTF.

CDR3 region: CASSVGAQGGEKLFF. The CDR3 DNA sequence: TGTGCCAGCAGCGTAGGTGCGCAGGGCGGCGAAAAACTGTTTTTT. This chain links TRBV9 with TRBJ1-4, with D tentatively TRBD1 (5 bases). This CDR3 is 15 amino acids long. CDR1 is SGDLS and CDR2 is YYNGEE in the germline V gene. V was trimmed by 0 bases and J by 8 bases, leaving 14 bases between them.

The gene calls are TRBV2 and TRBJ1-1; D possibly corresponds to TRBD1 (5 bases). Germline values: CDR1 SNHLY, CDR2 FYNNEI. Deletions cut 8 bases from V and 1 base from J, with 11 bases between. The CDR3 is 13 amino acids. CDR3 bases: TGTGCCAGCGCCGGGACGGCGAACACTGAAGCTTTCTTT. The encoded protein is CASAGTANTEAFF.

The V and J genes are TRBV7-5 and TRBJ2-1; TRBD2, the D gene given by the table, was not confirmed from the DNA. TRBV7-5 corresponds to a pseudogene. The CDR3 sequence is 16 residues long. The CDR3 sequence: CARSLGKAGFYNEQFF. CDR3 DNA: TGTGCCAGAAGCTTGGGGAAAGCGGGGTTCTACAATGAGCAGTTCTTC.

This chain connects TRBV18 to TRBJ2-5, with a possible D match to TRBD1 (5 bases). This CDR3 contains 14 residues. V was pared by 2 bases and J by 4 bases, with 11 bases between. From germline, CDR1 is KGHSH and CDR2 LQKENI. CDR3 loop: CASSPWGIRETQYF. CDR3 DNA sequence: TGTGCCAGCTCACCATGGGGCATCCGAGAGACCCAGTACTTC.